Shown below are 21 T cell receptor beta chains from a single sample sequenced in a study of OX40 agonist ivuxolimab in advanced cancers. Only in-frame clones appear in the TCRdb table, and some are missing; sequencing was by immunoSEQ multiplex PCR. Among around 77,000 clones listed, roughly nine tenths were seen once. The sequences come from CD4+ or CD8+ T cells sorted from blood, collected in a trial of the OX40 agonist ivuxolimab. Every receptor here comes from an adult with an advanced solid tumor such as melanoma, head and neck, liver or kidney cancer.

V is TRBV30 and J is TRBJ2-6, with D perhaps matching TRBD1 or TRBD2 (5 bases each). Germline V gene lookup returns CDR1 GTSNPN and CDR2 SVGIG (reference sequence). The CDR3 runs 16 residues. The V end lost 4 bases, the J end lost 0 bases, and 13 bases lay between the germline ends. CDR3 loop: CAWTKGPASGANVLTF. CDR3 DNA sequence: TGTGCCTGGACCAAGGGACCGGCCTCTGGGGCCAACGTCCTGACTTTC.

This sequence joins TRBV7-2 and TRBJ2-1; D might be TRBD2 (5 bases). V was shortened by 0 bases and J by 6 bases, with 12 bases between the two germline ends. Germline V gene sequence: CDR1 SGHTA, CDR2 FQGNSA. The CDR3 is 15 amino acids. The CDR3 protein is CASSLAGSGSNEQFF. The DNA for the CDR3 is TGTGCCAGCAGCTTAGCGGGGTCGGGGTCCAATGAGCAGTTCTTC.

The rearrangement links TRBV25-1 to TRBJ2-3, with 9 bases that match TRBD1. In germline, CDR1 is MGHDK, CDR2 SYGVNS. This CDR3 is 14 amino acids long. V lost 5 bases and J lost 4; bases outside the gene matches: 4. In DNA form, the CDR3 reads TGTGCCAGCAGTTTACAGGGGGCATCAGATACGCAGTATTTT. Translated, it gives CASSLQGASDTQYF. Full variable domain (missing parts from reference TRBV25-1 and TRBJ2-3): EADIYQTPRYLVIGTGKKITLECSQTMGHDKMYWYQQDPGMELHLIHYSYGVNSTEKGDLSSESTVSRIRTEHFPLTLESARPSHTSQYLCASSLQGASDTQYFGPGTRLTVL.

The chain links TRBV19 to TRBJ2-3, with D uncertain. V shed 4 bases and J shed 0 bases, with 8 bases lying between them. Germline CDR1 LNHDA, CDR2 SQIVND (reference sequence). The CDR3 length is 14 residues. CDR3 in DNA: TGTGCCAGTAGTAGGGCGGCTAGCACAGATACGCAGTATTTT. It is translated as CASSRAASTDTQYF.

This clone was seen more than once but under ten times. The gene calls are TRBV4-2 and TRBJ1-2, with 7 bases matching TRBD1. V dropped 4 bases and J dropped 5; count of bases not matched to a gene: 4. This CDR3 has 13 residues. The germline gives CDR1 LGHNA, CDR2 YNFKEQ. Here the CDR3 DNA reads TGTGCCAGCAGCCCTGGGACAGCTTATGGCTACACCTTC. The encoded protein is CASSPGTAYGYTF.

The rearrangement uses TRBV7-2 and TRBJ1-5; D unresolved. The CDR3 is made up of 15 amino acids. Germline values: CDR1 SGHTA, CDR2 FQGNSA. The V gene lost 3 bases and the J gene lost 0 bases, with 9 bases spanning the gap. The CDR3 DNA reads TGTGCCAGCAGCTTCAAGGGAAATAGCAATCAGCCCCAGCATTTT. The encoded protein is CASSFKGNSNQPQHF. Drawing the rest from reference TRBV7-2 and TRBJ1-5, the complete variable domain is GAGVSQSPSNKVTEKGKDVELRCDPISGHTALYWYRQSLGQGLEFLIYFQGNSAPDKSGLPSDRFSAERTGGSVSTLTIQRTQQEDSAVYLCASSFKGNSNQPQHFGDGTRLSIL.

V usage is TRBV7-2 and J usage is TRBJ1-5; 9 bases match TRBD1. The CDR3 runs to 16 residues. Germline V gene lookup returns CDR1 SGHTA and CDR2 FQGNSA. The V segment lost 3 bases and the J segment 7 bases; nucleotides outside the gene matches: 10. CDR3 DNA: TGTGCCAGCAGCTTGGACGGGACAGGGTATGGGCAGCCCCAGCATTTT. Translation gives CASSLDGTGYGQPQHF.

This clone was observed once. In nucleotides, the CDR3 is TGTGCCAGCAGCTGGAGGTTTCGCACTGAAGCTTTCTTT. Its protein product is CASSWRFRTEAFF. The chain carries TRBV7-2 and TRBJ1-1; D unclear. The germline V gene has CDR1 SGHTA and CDR2 FQGNSA. Trimming stripped 4 bases from V and 4 bases from J, with 10 bases between. The CDR3 has 13 residues.

This chain connects TRBV6-1 to TRBJ1-1, with a tentative D call TRBD1 (5 bases). The CDR3 totals 13 residues. The V and J ends lost 5 bases and 8 bases respectively, with 15 bases between them. CDR1 and CDR2 from the germline V gene are MNHNS and SASEGT. The CDR3 loop reads CASSPLSGPEAFF. The CDR3 region has the DNA TGTGCCAGCAGTCCCTTATCAGGGCCCGAAGCTTTCTTT.

V is TRBV7-9 and J is TRBJ1-2; D not certain. The CDR3 consists of 16 residues. The germline V gene encodes CDR1 SEHNR and CDR2 FQNEAQ (reference sequence). V gave up 5 bases and J gave up 0 bases, with 16 bases separating them. The CDR3 loop is CASSREPSLSNYGYTF. The DNA of the CDR3 is TGTGCCAGCAGCCGGGAGCCGTCCTTATCTAACTATGGCTACACCTTC.

The rearrangement uses TRBV19 and TRBJ2-7; weak D call: TRBD1 (6 bases). CDR3 size: 14 residues. V lost 9 bases and J 0 bases, leaving 15 bases between the germline ends. CDR1 and CDR2 (germline): LNHDA, SQIVND (reference sequence). CDR3 protein: CASKDSLSSYEQYF. CDR3 nucleotides: TGTGCCAGCAAGGACAGCCTTAGCTCCTACGAGCAGTACTTC.

The J gene is TRBJ1-4, the V gene TRBV7-2; D is unresolved. The CDR3 is 13 amino acids. Germline assignment: CDR1 SGHTA and CDR2 FQGNSA. V shed 2 bases and J shed 8 bases, with 9 bases lying between them. This CDR3 reads CASSLLRHEKLFF. The DNA for the CDR3 is TGTGCCAGCAGCTTATTGAGGCACGAAAAACTGTTTTTT.

The V gene is TRBV6-5, the J gene TRBJ2-1; D uncertain. Between the trimmed V and J ends, which lost 3 bases and 6 bases, there was a span of 9 bases. This CDR3 comprises 13 residues. Per germline, CDR1 MNHEY and CDR2 SVGAGI. The CDR3 DNA reads as TGTGCCAGCAGTTATTCCCTAGTCAATGAGCAGTTCTTC. Its translation: CASSYSLVNEQFF.

This clone came up once. This rearrangement joins TRBV28 to TRBJ2-1; TRBD2 matches at 9 bases. The V gene's germline CDR1 is MDHEN and CDR2 SYDVKM. With V trimmed by 2 bases and J by 7 bases, 6 bases remained unmatched. The CDR3 runs to 15 residues. DNA for the CDR3: TGTGCCAGCAGTTTAATATGGCGGGAGGGGAATGAGCAGTTCTTC. Its translation is CASSLIWREGNEQFF.

The CDR3 here is CASSQAGPYNYGYTF. The CDR3 DNA is TGCGCCAGCAGCCAAGCCGGTCCGTATAACTATGGCTACACCTTC. This rearrangement joins TRBV5-1 to TRBJ1-2; no clear D gene. The CDR3 sequence is 15 residues long. CDR1 is SGHRS, CDR2 YFSETQ, per germline. V was shortened by 4 bases and J by 1 base, with 14 bases between the two germline ends.

The table lists this clone with a count of one. This rearrangement joins TRBV7-9 to TRBJ2-7, with 8 positions matching TRBD1. V trimming: 4 bases; J trimming: 1 base; junction bases outside the gene matches: 6. The germline V gene has CDR1 SEHNR and CDR2 FQNEAQ (reference sequence). The CDR3 is 15 residues long. CDR3 in amino acids: CASSSRTGRSYEQYF. For the CDR3, the DNA is TGTGCCAGCAGCTCACGGACAGGGAGGTCCTACGAGCAGTACTTC.

CDR3 DNA sequence: TGTGCCAGTTCCACCTTGGCGGGCCGTCAGTACGAGCAGTACTTC. It codes for CASSTLAGRQYEQYF. The chain recombines TRBV19 with TRBJ2-5, with D maybe TRBD2 (5 bases). The DNA end is more similar to TRBJ2-7, so the J call may be wrong. This CDR3 has 15 amino acids. Germline loops: CDR1 LNHDA, CDR2 SQIVND (reference sequence).

In this sample, this clone turned up once. V and J are TRBV2 and TRBJ2-7; 7 bases are shared with TRBD1. This CDR3 spans 13 amino acids. V lost 0 bases and J lost 9; bases outside the gene matches: 5. The germline gives CDR1 SNHLY, CDR2 FYNNEI. CDR3 amino acids: CASSEAEGGRQYF. CDR3 bases: TGTGCCAGCAGTGAAGCGGAAGGGGGCCGGCAGTACTTC.

V is TRBV19 and J is TRBJ1-1; 7 positions match TRBD1. Germline-derived CDR1 and CDR2 are LNHDA and SQIVND (reference sequence). V was clipped by 4 bases and J by 5 bases; unmatched bases: 7. This CDR3 is built from 14 residues. The CDR3 nucleotides are TGTGCCAGTAGTACCAGACAGGGACGGACTGAAGCTTTCTTT. Encoded protein: CASSTRQGRTEAFF.

The chain carries TRBV5-4 and TRBJ1-1; 11 bases align to TRBD1. CDR3 length equals 16 residues. V dropped 0 bases and J dropped 4; count of bases not matched to a gene: 5. The germline CDR1 and CDR2 sequences are SGHNT and YYREEE (reference sequence). CDR3 nucleotide sequence: TGTGCCAGCAGCTTGGCCCCGGGACAGGGGGGCACTGAAGCTTTCTTT. Residues: CASSLAPGQGGTEAFF.

The chain carries TRBV19 and TRBJ1-4, with D possibly matching TRBD1 (6 bases). The CDR3 consists of 14 residues. The V gene's germline CDR1 is LNHDA and CDR2 SQIVND (reference sequence). Trimming removed 6 bases from V and 8 bases from J, with 16 bases in between. The CDR3 spells CASSVTGLGEKLFF. CDR3 coding DNA: TGTGCCAGTAGCGTGACAGGTCTTGGGGAAAAACTGTTTTTT.